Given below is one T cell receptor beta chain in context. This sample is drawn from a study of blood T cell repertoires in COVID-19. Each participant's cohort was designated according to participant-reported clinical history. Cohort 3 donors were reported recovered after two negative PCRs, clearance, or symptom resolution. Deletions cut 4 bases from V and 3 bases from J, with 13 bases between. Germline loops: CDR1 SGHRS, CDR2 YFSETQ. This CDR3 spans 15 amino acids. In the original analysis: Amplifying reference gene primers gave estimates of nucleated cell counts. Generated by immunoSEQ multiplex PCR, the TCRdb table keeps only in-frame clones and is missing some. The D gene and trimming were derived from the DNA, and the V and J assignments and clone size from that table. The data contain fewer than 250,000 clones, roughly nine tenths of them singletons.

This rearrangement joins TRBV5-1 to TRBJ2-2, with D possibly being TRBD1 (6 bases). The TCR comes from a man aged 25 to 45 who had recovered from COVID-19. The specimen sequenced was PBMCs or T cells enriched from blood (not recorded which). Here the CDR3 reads CASSPGQQYTGELFF. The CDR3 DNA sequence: TGCGCCAGCAGCCCGGGACAACAGTACACCGGGGAGCTGTTTTTT. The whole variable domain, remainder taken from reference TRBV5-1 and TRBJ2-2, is KAGVTQTPRYLIKTRGQQVTLSCSPISGHRSVSWYQQTPGQGLQFLFEYFSETQRNKGNFPGRFSGRQFSNSRSEMNVSTLELGDSALYLCASSPGQQYTGELFFGEGSRLTVL.